These 5 T cell receptor beta chains originate from one sample sequenced in a study of OX40 agonist ivuxolimab in advanced cancers. Libraries were prepared by immunoSEQ multiplex PCR; TCRdb keeps only in-frame clonotypes and omits some of them. The table shows tens of thousands of clones, with around 89% occurring only once. The specimen was CD4+ or CD8+ T cells sorted from blood, collected in a trial of the OX40 agonist ivuxolimab. All receptors derive from an adult with an advanced solid tumor such as melanoma, head and neck, liver or kidney cancer.

This sequence joins TRBV27 and TRBJ2-3, with TRBD2 as a possible D gene (6 bases). The CDR3 runs to 12 residues. Between the trimmed V and J ends, which lost 5 bases and 6 bases, there was a span of 9 bases. The germline gives CDR1 MNHEY, CDR2 SMNVEV (reference sequence). CDR3 region: CASSPGGDTQYF. The CDR3 region has the DNA TGTGCCAGCAGTCCCGGAGGGGATACGCAGTATTTT.

The V call is TRBV19, the J call TRBJ1-2; D may be TRBD1 (5 bases). With 4 bases removed from V and 7 bases from J, the gap between germline ends came to 19 bases. Germline-derived CDR1 and CDR2 are LNHDA and SQIVND (reference sequence). The CDR3 covers 15 residues. CDR3 amino acids: CASSRPTGEASGYTF. The CDR3 DNA is TGTGCCAGTAGTAGGCCCACGGGGGAGGCAAGTGGCTACACCTTC.

The rearrangement uses TRBV5-1 and TRBJ2-5; possible D gene TRBD2, 6 bases. V was cut by 5 bases and J by 1 base, with 15 bases left in between. The CDR3 is made up of 15 amino acids. Germline V gene lookup returns CDR1 SGHRS and CDR2 YFSETQ. CDR3 residues: CASRAEGLLQETQYF. The DNA of the CDR3 is TGCGCCAGCAGAGCGGAGGGACTCCTCCAAGAGACCCAGTACTTC.

This clone was found once. The rearrangement joins TRBV27 to TRBJ2-1, with a possible D match to TRBD2 (6 bases). There are 13 residues in the CDR3. With 9 bases removed from V and 7 bases from J, the gap between germline ends came to 16 bases. Per germline, CDR1 MNHEY and CDR2 SMNVEV (reference sequence). The CDR3 DNA is TGTGCCAGTTCCCGGGCGGGGCGGAATGAGCAGTTCTTC. As protein: CASSRAGRNEQFF.

The chain couples TRBV29-1 to TRBJ2-2, with D tentatively TRBD1 (5 bases). V gave up 7 bases and J gave up 0 bases, with 18 bases separating them. This CDR3 comprises 16 residues. Germline V CDR1 and CDR2: SQVTM, ANQGSEA. CDR3 nucleotide sequence: TGCAGCGCTCACCTCTTAGACAGCCCGAACACCGGGGAGCTGTTTTTT. This translates into CSAHLLDSPNTGELFF.